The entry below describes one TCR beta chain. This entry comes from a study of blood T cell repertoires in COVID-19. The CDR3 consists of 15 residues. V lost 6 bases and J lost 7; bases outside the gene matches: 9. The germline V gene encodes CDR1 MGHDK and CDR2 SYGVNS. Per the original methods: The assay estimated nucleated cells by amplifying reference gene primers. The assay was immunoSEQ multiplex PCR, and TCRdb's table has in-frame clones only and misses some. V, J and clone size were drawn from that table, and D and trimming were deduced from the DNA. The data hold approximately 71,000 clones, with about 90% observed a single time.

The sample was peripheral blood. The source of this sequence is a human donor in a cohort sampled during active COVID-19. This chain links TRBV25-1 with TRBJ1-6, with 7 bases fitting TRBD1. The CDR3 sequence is CASRLGAGGNSPLHF. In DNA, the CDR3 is TGTGCCAGCAGATTAGGGGCAGGGGGAAATTCACCCCTCCACTTT. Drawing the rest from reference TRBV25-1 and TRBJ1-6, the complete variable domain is EADIYQTPRYLVIGTGKKITLECSQTMGHDKMYWYQQDPGMELHLIHYSYGVNSTEKGDLSSESTVSRIRTEHFPLTLESARPSHTSQYLCASRLGAGGNSPLHFGNGTRLTVT.